This T cell receptor (beta chain) was captured by sequencing in a study of CD8 T cells in ankylosing spondylitis. MiXCR, run by TCRdb on the 5' RACE reads, gives a single entry per CDR3 protein. There are approximately 140,000 distinct CDR3 sequences in the sample; roughly 17% occur only once, and roughly 30% lies in the top ten. Of note for this clonotype: Its cognate antigen is unknown.

Study-wide results and limits: A TCR beta motif made of 7 to 9 highly homologous variants seemed typical of ankylosing spondylitis blood.

The sample taken for sequencing was blood, either unsorted or a sorted T cell fraction (not recorded which). The source is a male donor with ankylosing spondylitis.

In nucleotides, the CDR3 is TGTGCCAGCAGTCCCACAGGCCATAGCAATCAGCCCCAGCATTTT. This codes for CASSPTGHSNQPQHF. The chain links TRBV12-3 or TRBV12-4 to TRBJ1-5; D perhaps matches TRBD1 (5 bases). The ends were cut back, 5 bases at V and 0 bases at J, with 11 bases in the middle. This CDR3 spans 15 amino acids.